The rows below give T cell receptor beta chains drawn from one sample of a study of radiation and T cells in renal cell carcinoma. Libraries were prepared by immunoSEQ multiplex PCR; TCRdb keeps only in-frame clonotypes and omits some of them. The sample shows around 180,000 clones, less than 90% of them seen only once. The sequenced sample was blood, obtained from a patient whose treatment included radiotherapy and nephrectomy. These receptors all come from a woman aged 45-59 years with renal cell carcinoma. Each CDR3 is given without its conserved first and last residue. Clone size appears in some rows only: once, few, many, or a class for an expanded clone.

v_call clone_size cdr3_aa
TRBV14 - ASSQGQGGSYEQY
TRBV18 - ASSADRGNSPLH
TRBV9 - ASSVEGLGTYNEQF
TRBV25-1 - ASSEFARGSGGETQY
TRBV29-1 - SVGGGYSNQPQH
TRBV5-8 - ASSPTGVPGANVLT
TRBV5-1 once ASSLDRWAAGNTIY
TRBV5-6 - ASSLRLAEVYEQY
TRBV2 - ASRLTVNYGYT
TRBV4-3 - ASSQDRTQNSPLH
TRBV7-2 - ASSLGPQKETQY
TRBV6-1 - ASRQLQNTEAF
TRBV7-9 - ASSLADRERGAF
TRBV18 - ASSPLRNELNTGELF
TRBV6-6 - ASSFPGGTDTQY
TRBV6-4 - ASSDHPGLGTDTQY